This T cell receptor (beta chain) was sequenced in a study of control samples from healthy donors and cancer patients. Per the germline V gene, CDR1 is KGHDR and CDR2 is SFDVKD. There are 15 residues in the CDR3. Between the trimmed V and J ends, which lost 0 bases and 4 bases, there was a span of 8 bases. Assay used: immunoSEQ multiplex PCR; TCRdb lists only in-frame clones, some missing. The table has 90,000 to 130,000 clones, approximately 82% seen once; the top ten hold about 7%. The clonotype originates from a man aged 18 to 30 in good health. The sample comprised blood. J is TRBJ2-2 and V is TRBV24-1; possibly TRBD2 for D (5 bases). CDR3 DNA sequence: TGTGCCACCAGTGATTTGGGAGCGGTCACCGGGGAGCTGTTTTTT. Protein sequence: CATSDLGAVTGELFF.